A single sample is the source of the 28 T cell receptor beta chains below, sequenced in a study of blood T cell repertoires in COVID-19 (dated by TCRdb to 2018 to 2021). Libraries were built with the immunoSEQ multiplex PCR assay. TCRdb mirrors the immuneACCESS table, restricted to in-frame sequences. Some clones are absent from its copies; in checked studies, under half trace to an unresolved V gene, and the reason for the others is unknown. The sample includes roughly 78,000 clones, with around 90% observed a single time. Approximately 29% of the sample belongs to the ten largest clones. Sequenced input: peripheral blood. Every receptor here comes from a man aged 45 to 65 with acute or convalescent COVID-19.

This chain links TRBV2 with TRBJ2-5, with a possible D match to TRBD2 (5 bases). The CDR3 spans 14 residues. V was cut by 1 base and J by 5 bases, with 11 bases left in between. Germline V CDR1 and CDR2: SNHLY, FYNNEI. The CDR3 sequence is CASSEGRGWETQYF. In DNA, the CDR3 is TGTGCCAGCAGTGAAGGGAGAGGGTGGGAGACCCAGTACTTC.

This clone has a handful of counts. This CDR3 reads CASSVGGNGEGKLFF. CDR3 coding DNA: TGTGCCAGCAGCGTGGGGGGAAATGGGGAAGGAAAACTGTTTTTT. The chain uses TRBV9 and TRBJ1-4, with D tentatively TRBD1 (5 bases). Looked up from germline, CDR1 is SGDLS and CDR2 is YYNGEE. Trimming shortened V by 2 bases and J by 10 bases, and 18 bases separated the two germline ends. CDR3 length: 15 amino acids.

V and J are TRBV5-1 and TRBJ2-2, with 14 bases that match TRBD2. Germline assignment: CDR1 SGHRS and CDR2 YFSETQ. The CDR3 contains 17 residues. V trimming: 4 bases; J trimming: 4 bases; junction bases outside the gene matches: 6. CDR3 coding DNA: TGCGCCAGCAGCACCGGGACTAGCGGGGGTGCCACCGGGGAGCTGTTTTTT. Translation: CASSTGTSGGATGELFF.

The chain carries TRBV10-3 and TRBJ2-6, with D perhaps TRBD1 (5 bases). Trimming pared 2 bases from V and 3 bases from J, leaving 8 bases between. Germline loops: CDR1 ENHRY, CDR2 SYGVKD. The CDR3 contains 15 residues. Here the CDR3 reads CAISEGANGANVLTF. The CDR3 nucleotides read TGTGCCATCAGTGAGGGGGCAAATGGGGCCAACGTCCTGACTTTC.

The sample holds a few counts of this clone. This chain connects TRBV2 to TRBJ1-5; D is uncertain. From germline, CDR1 is SNHLY and CDR2 FYNNEI. V was cut by 4 bases and J by 7 bases, with 14 bases left in between. CDR3 size: 14 residues. CDR3 sequence (DNA): TGTGCCAGCAGTGGTAGAGGACTCAACCAGCCCCAGCATTTT. Protein product: CASSGRGLNQPQHF.

The chain employs TRBV7-9 and TRBJ2-1, with 11 bases identical to TRBD2. After removal of 5 bases from V and 0 bases from J, the junction contained 6 bases not matched to a gene. Germline CDR1 SEHNR, CDR2 FQNEAQ (reference sequence). The CDR3 is 17 amino acids. The CDR3 spells CASSPPLAGGSYNEQFF. Written as DNA, the CDR3 is TGTGCCAGCAGCCCACCCCTAGCGGGGGGCTCCTACAATGAGCAGTTCTTC.

The chain carries TRBV27 and TRBJ2-7; 9 nucleotides align to TRBD1. Germline trimming cut 6 bases from V and 2 bases from J; bases unmatched to any gene: 5. The CDR3 extends over 14 amino acids. Germline CDR1 is MNHEY and CDR2 is SMNVEV (reference sequence). This CDR3 reads CASRYRGPAYEQYF. The DNA of the CDR3 is TGTGCCAGCAGATACAGGGGGCCCGCCTACGAGCAGTACTTC.

This chain joins TRBV30 and TRBJ2-7; D perhaps matches TRBD2 (5 bases). Germline values: CDR1 GTSNPN, CDR2 SVGIG (reference sequence). Trimming took 1 base from V and 2 from J, leaving 15 bases between them. The CDR3 extends over 15 amino acids. CDR3 loop: CAWSAIGGSAYEQYF. CDR3 in DNA: TGTGCCTGGAGTGCCATCGGAGGATCTGCCTACGAGCAGTACTTC.

The rearrangement joins TRBV6-1 to TRBJ1-5; perhaps TRBD1 as D (6 bases). Deletions cut 1 base from V and 4 bases from J, with 11 bases between. Germline lookup yields CDR1 MNHNS and CDR2 SASEGT. The CDR3 extends over 15 amino acids. CDR3 coding DNA: TGTGCCAGCAGTGAAGGTGGGGGCATGAATCAGCCCCAGCATTTT. This translates into CASSEGGGMNQPQHF.

J is TRBJ2-2 and V is TRBV10-3, with D perhaps TRBD2 (5 bases). Germline lookup yields CDR1 ENHRY and CDR2 SYGVKD. Trimming removed 5 bases from V and 5 bases from J, with 15 bases in between. The CDR3 has 15 residues. Written as DNA, the CDR3 is TGTGCCATCAGTTTATTGGATGGCGGGACCGGGGAGCTGTTTTTT. It is translated as CAISLLDGGTGELFF.

This chain joins TRBV9 and TRBJ2-5, with TRBD2 matching 9 bases. Germline V lookup: CDR1 SGDLS, CDR2 YYNGEE. This CDR3 is 15 amino acids long. V lost 4 bases and J lost 4; bases outside the gene matches: 8. The CDR3 region has the DNA TGTGCCAGCAGCCCAGGGACTAGCCGGGGAGAGACCCAGTACTTC. Amino acid sequence: CASSPGTSRGETQYF. The variable domain in full, with the rest retrieved from reference TRBV9 and TRBJ2-5, is DSGVTQTPKHLITATGQRVTLRCSPRSGDLSVYWYQQSLDQGLQFLIQYYNGEERAKGNILERFSAQQFPDLHSELNLSSLELGDSALYFCASSPGTSRGETQYFGPGTRLLVL.

The chain recombines TRBV24-1 with TRBJ2-7, with D maybe TRBD1 (6 bases). Trimming shortened V by 4 bases and J by 6 bases, and 24 bases separated the two germline ends. Germline CDR1 reads KGHDR; CDR2 reads SFDVKD. The CDR3 has 17 residues. As DNA, the CDR3 is TGTGCCACCAGTGACCCCACCGGGACATGGGACCCCTGCGAGCAGTACTTC. The encoded protein is CATSDPTGTWDPCEQYF.

This clone occurred once. The CDR3 DNA sequence: TGTGCCATCAGTGAGGGGCACAATGAGCAGTTCTTC. As protein: CAISEGHNEQFF. V usage is TRBV10-3 and J usage is TRBJ2-1; D is unresolved. The V end lost 2 bases, the J end lost 5 bases, and 4 bases lay between the germline ends. The CDR3 length is 12 residues. The germline CDR1 and CDR2 sequences are ENHRY and SYGVKD.

This sequence joins TRBV7-8 and TRBJ2-1, with 11 bases matching TRBD2. This CDR3 region has 15 residues. V was pared by 7 bases and J by 5 bases, with 7 bases of the junction left unmatched. Germline V CDR1 and CDR2: SGHVS, FQNEAQ. The CDR3 sequence is CASNLAGGSNNEQFF. In DNA, the CDR3 is TGTGCCAGCAATTTAGCGGGGGGGAGCAACAATGAGCAGTTCTTC.

The chain links TRBV3-1 (or the pseudogene TRBV3-2) to TRBJ2-5; a possible D gene is TRBD2 (5 bases). V was clipped by 0 bases and J by 6 bases, with 14 bases between them. The CDR3 has 15 amino acids. Germline CDR1 reads LGHDT; CDR2 reads YNNKEL (reference sequence). The CDR3 spells CASSQDLAAEKTQYF. The CDR3, as DNA: TGTGCCAGCAGCCAAGATCTAGCCGCTGAAAAGACCCAGTACTTC.

V and J are TRBV19 and TRBJ1-4; D call uncertain. V was shortened by 5 bases and J by 7 bases, with 20 bases between the two germline ends. Germline V gives CDR1 LNHDA, CDR2 SQIVND (reference sequence). This CDR3 is built from 16 residues. The CDR3 DNA is TGTGCCAGTAGTCGAAACCCCCTCGAGGTGGTTGAAAAACTGTTTTTT. This encodes CASSRNPLEVVEKLFF. The complete variable domain, with remaining parts taken from reference TRBV19 and TRBJ1-4, reads DGGITQSPKYLFRKEGQNVTLSCEQNLNHDAMYWYRQDPGQGLRLIYYSQIVNDFQKGDIAEGYSVSREKKESFPLTVTSAQKNPTAFYLCASSRNPLEVVEKLFFGSGTQLSVL.

The CDR3 sequence is CASSLEHTEVYEQYF. The CDR3 nucleotides are TGTGCCAGCAGCTTGGAGCATACGGAGGTCTACGAGCAGTACTTC. J is TRBJ2-7 and V is TRBV5-4, with TRBD2 as a possible D gene (5 bases). Germline loops: CDR1 SGHNT, CDR2 YYREEE (reference sequence). V dropped 0 bases and J dropped 3 bases, with 13 bases sitting between them. This CDR3 contains 15 residues.

This chain connects TRBV5-1 to TRBJ1-1, with TRBD1 identical over 10 bases. The V gene's germline CDR1 is SGHRS and CDR2 YFSETQ. Trimming took 4 bases from V and 5 from J; bases not matched to a gene: 8. This CDR3 contains 15 residues. Here the CDR3 reads CASSTRQGARTEAFF. CDR3 bases: TGCGCCAGCAGCACCCGACAGGGGGCGAGAACTGAAGCTTTCTTT.

The gene calls are TRBV2 and TRBJ2-1, with 16 bases matching TRBD2. V lost 6 bases to trimming and J lost 8 bases; unmatched junction nucleotides: 4. The CDR3 contains 15 residues. Germline lookup yields CDR1 SNHLY and CDR2 FYNNEI. Written as DNA, the CDR3 is TGTGCCAGCAGGCGGGGACTAGCGGGGGGGCATGAGCAGTTCTTC. This encodes CASRRGLAGGHEQFF.

The chain uses TRBV29-1 and TRBJ2-3, with D unclear. From germline, CDR1 is SQVTM and CDR2 ANQGSEA. The CDR3 is 14 amino acids. Trimming pared 3 bases from V and 0 bases from J, leaving 10 bases between. In DNA, the CDR3 is TGCAGCGTTGATCCAGAGACTAGCACAGATACGCAGTATTTT. Translated, it gives CSVDPETSTDTQYF.

This clone came up once. CDR3 coding DNA: TGTGCCAGCAGCGTGGCCCGGGACACCTCTGGAAACACCATATATTTT. This gives the protein CASSVARDTSGNTIYF. The V call is TRBV5-4, the J call TRBJ1-3; a weak D match, TRBD1 (6 bases). V was trimmed by 4 bases and J by 0 bases, leaving 14 bases between them. Germline-derived CDR1 and CDR2 are SGHNT and YYREEE (reference sequence). The CDR3 contains 16 residues.

The V call is TRBV9, the J call TRBJ2-2; the match to TRBD1 covers 8 bases. The CDR3 is made up of 16 amino acids. CDR1 and CDR2 (germline): SGDLS, YYNGEE. J lost 1 base, V lost 0 bases, and 2 bases had no gene match. The CDR3 region is CASSVAGQGNTGELFF. Written as DNA, the CDR3 is TGTGCCAGCAGCGTAGCCGGACAGGGGAACACCGGGGAGCTGTTTTTT.

This rearrangement joins TRBV6-5 to TRBJ1-2; no firm D call. This CDR3 region has 16 residues. V was pared by 0 bases and J by 2 bases, with 13 bases between. Germline V gene sequence: CDR1 MNHEY, CDR2 SVGAGI. The CDR3 DNA is TGTGCCAGCAGTTACTCGATAATGCGGGGAAACTATGGCTACACCTTC. This encodes CASSYSIMRGNYGYTF.

The chain is built from TRBV14 and TRBJ1-2; a weak D match, TRBD1 (6 bases). The CDR3 loop spans 14 amino acids. V was trimmed by 1 base and J by 4 bases, leaving 10 bases between them. From germline, CDR1 is SGHDN and CDR2 FVKESK. In DNA form, the CDR3 reads TGTGCCAGCAGCCAAGGCTTGGGGGCCTATGGCTACACCTTC. Translating gives CASSQGLGAYGYTF.

The CDR3, as DNA: TGTGCCAGCAGGATAGCGGGGCCGGGCTACGAGCAGTACTTC. It codes for CASRIAGPGYEQYF. This chain joins TRBV6-5 and TRBJ2-7, with TRBD2 identical over 8 bases. CDR1 is MNHEY, CDR2 SVGAGI, per germline. CDR3 size: 14 residues. J gave up 3 bases and V 6 bases, and 7 bases lay outside the gene matches.

The chain uses TRBV18 and TRBJ1-6; possible D gene TRBD1, 5 bases. The CDR3 contains 16 residues. Deletions cut 0 bases from V and 12 bases from J, with 18 bases between. Germline CDR1 reads KGHSH; CDR2 reads LQKENI. Written as DNA, the CDR3 is TGTGCCAGCTCACCACCGGATGCGGGGCCGCTTGTACCCCTCCACTTT. It is translated as CASSPPDAGPLVPLHF.

The J gene is TRBJ1-2, the V gene TRBV6-5; tentatively, D is TRBD1 (6 bases). Germline V gene lookup returns CDR1 MNHEY and CDR2 SVGAGI. There are 13 residues in the CDR3. V lost 1 base, J lost 8 bases, and 11 bases lay in between. CDR3 DNA sequence: TGTGCCAGCAGTTACTTGGGGGCGGGCGGCTACACCTTC. Encoded protein: CASSYLGAGGYTF.

The CDR3 coding sequence is TGTGCCTGGAGTGTACAGGGTACTCAGTACTTC. Protein: CAWSVQGTQYF. The genes are TRBV30 and TRBJ2-4; maybe TRBD1 (6 bases). V gave up 0 bases and J gave up 12 bases, with 9 bases separating them. CDR1 and CDR2 (germline): GTSNPN, SVGIG (reference sequence). This CDR3 has 11 residues.